The 20 T cell receptor beta chains below were found in one sample sequenced in a study of blood T cell repertoires in COVID-19. Repertoires were generated with immunoSEQ multiplex PCR, while TCRdb's copy carries only in-frame clones and drops some. Of roughly 230,000 clones listed, about four fifths are singletons. Sequenced sample: peripheral blood. The receptors were gathered from a middle-aged man with active or convalescent COVID-19.

The chain combines TRBV4-1 with TRBJ2-1; weak D call: TRBD1 (8 bases). Looked up from germline, CDR1 is MGHRA and CDR2 is YSYEKL. Trimming removed 3 bases at V and 0 bases at J, with 18 bases between. The length of the CDR3 is 18 residues. This CDR3 reads CASSHLGGTGRSYNEQFF. CDR3 bases: TGCGCCAGCAGCCATTTGGGAGGGACAGGCCGCTCCTACAATGAGCAGTTCTTC.

The CDR3 reads CASSPRAGGDYGYTF. The CDR3 DNA follows: TGTGCCAGCAGCCCCCGGGCAGGGGGCGACTATGGCTACACCTTC. The chain uses TRBV9 and TRBJ1-2, with TRBD1 matching 8 bases. The CDR3 has 15 amino acids. After removal of 4 bases from V and 3 bases from J, the junction contained 8 bases not matched to a gene. From germline, CDR1 is SGDLS and CDR2 YYNGEE. Supplemented by reference TRBV9 and TRBJ1-2, the full variable domain reads DSGVTQTPKHLITATGQRVTLRCSPRSGDLSVYWYQQSLDQGLQFLIQYYNGEERAKGNILERFSAQQFPDLHSELNLSSLELGDSALYFCASSPRAGGDYGYTFGSGTRLTVV.

J is TRBJ2-3 and V is TRBV5-1, with a tentative D call TRBD2 (5 bases). This CDR3 is 14 amino acids long. Deletions cut 3 bases from V and 1 base from J, with 9 bases between. Germline CDR1 reads SGHRS; CDR2 reads YFSETQ. The CDR3 reads CASSSVRGTDTQYF. The CDR3 nucleotides are TGCGCCAGCAGCTCTGTGCGGGGCACAGATACGCAGTATTTT.

The CDR3 protein is CASSVRDSSYGYTF. CDR3 nucleotides: TGTGCCAGTAGTGTCCGGGACAGTTCCTATGGCTACACCTTC. The rearrangement uses TRBV19 and TRBJ1-2, with TRBD1 matching 7 bases. CDR1 LNHDA and CDR2 SQIVND come from the germline V gene (reference sequence). The CDR3 is made up of 14 amino acids. Trimming cost V 5 bases and J 4 bases; bases outside gene matches: 7. Complete variable domain (other parts from reference TRBV19 and TRBJ1-2): DGGITQSPKYLFRKEGQNVTLSCEQNLNHDAMYWYRQDPGQGLRLIYYSQIVNDFQKGDIAEGYSVSREKKESFPLTVTSAQKNPTAFYLCASSVRDSSYGYTFGSGTRLTVV.

This chain connects TRBV4-2 to TRBJ2-1; 12 nucleotides match TRBD2. V shed 5 bases, J shed 2 bases, and the junction held 1 base outside the gene matches. This CDR3 has 15 amino acids. CDR1 and CDR2 (germline): LGHNA, YNFKEQ. CDR3 in amino acids: CASSRTSGAYNEQFF. The CDR3 DNA sequence: TGTGCCAGCAGCAGGACTAGCGGGGCCTACAATGAGCAGTTCTTC.

The chain's CDR3 is CASSLGEGGNTEAFF. The CDR3 coding sequence is TGCGCCAGCAGCCTAGGGGAGGGGGGAAACACTGAAGCTTTCTTT. The chain carries TRBV5-1 and TRBJ1-1; D might be TRBD1 (6 bases). CDR3 size: 15 residues. Trimming cost V 4 bases and J 2 bases, with 15 bases left between them. Germline V gives CDR1 SGHRS, CDR2 YFSETQ.

The chain couples TRBV28 to TRBJ1-3, with D unclear. V lost 4 bases, J lost 4 bases, and 17 bases lay in between. Looked up from germline, CDR1 is MDHEN and CDR2 is SYDVKM. The CDR3 is 16 residues long. In DNA form, the CDR3 reads TGTGCCAGCAGTTACCGTGAGAGGTCGCGGGGAAACACCATATATTTT. Translated: CASSYRERSRGNTIYF.

The chain carries TRBV2 and TRBJ1-4, with D unclear. Germline CDR1 reads SNHLY; CDR2 reads FYNNEI. Trimming cost V 3 bases and J 4 bases, with 9 bases left between them. This CDR3 region has 14 residues. This CDR3 reads CASSETGVNEKLFF. DNA for the CDR3: TGTGCCAGCAGTGAGACGGGAGTTAATGAAAAACTGTTTTTT.

The chain is built from TRBV7-9 and TRBJ2-3; 7 bases fit TRBD1. Trimming at V came to 5 bases and at J to 7 bases, leaving 3 bases not matched to a gene. From germline, CDR1 is SEHNR and CDR2 FQNEAQ (reference sequence). CDR3 length: 12 amino acids. CDR3 coding DNA: TGTGCCAGCAGCAACAGGGGTCATACGCAGTATTTT. Translating gives CASSNRGHTQYF.

This clone came up a few times. The chain couples TRBV5-1 to TRBJ2-3; 9 bases map to TRBD2. V shed 7 bases, J shed 6 bases, and the junction held 12 bases outside the gene matches. This CDR3 has 15 residues. The germline V gene has CDR1 SGHRS and CDR2 YFSETQ. The CDR3 protein is CASRGRSSGTDTQYF. CDR3 nucleotide sequence: TGCGCCAGCCGCGGACGGTCTAGCGGGACCGATACGCAGTATTTT.

The rearrangement joins TRBV10-1 to TRBJ2-1; 12 bases align to TRBD2. The CDR3 has 19 residues. V was pared by 6 bases and J by 6 bases, with 18 bases of the junction left unmatched. Germline CDR1 WNHNN, CDR2 SYGVQD (reference sequence). CDR3 DNA: TGCGCCAGCAGCGGTACGCCTAGCGGGAGGGCAACCAGCCCCAATGAGCAGTTCTTC. The encoded protein is CASSGTPSGRATSPNEQFF.

The chain carries TRBV5-8 and TRBJ2-5, with D maybe TRBD2 (5 bases). The germline V and J ends were trimmed by 7 bases and 5 bases, with 27 bases remaining between them. In germline, CDR1 is SGHTS, CDR2 YDEGEE. The length of the CDR3 is 17 residues. CDR3 coding DNA: TGTGCCAGCGGCACCTTAGTTCTCGGGGATCCCGGGGAGACCCAGTACTTC. This encodes CASGTLVLGDPGETQYF. The full variable domain, with the rest looked up from reference TRBV5-8 and TRBJ2-5, is EAGVTQSPTHLIKTRGQQATLRCSPISGHTSVYWYQQALGLGLQFLLWYDEGEERNRGNFPPRFSGRQFPNYSSELNVNALELEDSALYLCASGTLVLGDPGETQYFGPGTRLLVL.

The chain has TRBV19 and TRBJ2-7; D is perhaps TRBD2 (5 bases). The CDR3 contains 14 residues. V was clipped by 4 bases and J by 0 bases, with 10 bases between them. CDR1 is LNHDA, CDR2 SQIVND, per germline (reference sequence). CDR3 region: CASSTSRDSYEQYF. CDR3 nucleotides: TGTGCCAGTAGTACTAGCCGGGACTCCTACGAGCAGTACTTC.

This clone was observed once. The V call is TRBV10-3, the J call TRBJ1-1; 10 bases fit TRBD1. The CDR3 has 13 residues. V was clipped by 7 bases and J by 8 bases; unmatched bases: 7. Per the germline V gene, CDR1 is ENHRY and CDR2 is SYGVKD. The CDR3 sequence: CAINRGTGEEAFF. The CDR3 nucleotides are TGTGCCATCAATAGGGGGACAGGGGAAGAAGCTTTCTTT.

CDR3: CASSPARAGAFF. Written as DNA, the CDR3 is TGTGCCAGCAGCCCGGCCCGGGCGGGGGCTTTCTTT. V is TRBV7-2 and J is TRBJ1-1; no clear D gene. CDR1 and CDR2 (germline): SGHTA, FQGNSA. The CDR3 is made up of 12 amino acids. Between the trimmed V and J ends, which lost 5 bases and 11 bases, there was a span of 15 bases.

V gene TRBV6-5 combines with J gene TRBJ1-1; D remains unclear. CDR1 MNHEY and CDR2 SVGAGI come from the germline V gene. The CDR3 has 14 residues. V lost 3 bases and J 3 bases, leaving 11 bases between the germline ends. Here the CDR3 DNA reads TGTGCCAGCAGTTATTCTGGCGGCCACACTGAAGCTTTCTTT. This translates into CASSYSGGHTEAFF.

This chain joins TRBV9 and TRBJ1-2; TRBD1 matches at 8 bases. CDR1 and CDR2 from the germline V gene are SGDLS and YYNGEE. The CDR3 is 14 residues long. Germline trimming cut 0 bases from V and 8 bases from J; bases unmatched to any gene: 6. CDR3 DNA sequence: TGTGCCAGCAGCGTAGGGACAGGGACCGAAGGCTACACCTTC. This codes for CASSVGTGTEGYTF.

This clone was observed a single time. This sequence joins TRBV29-1 and TRBJ2-3, with D possibly matching TRBD2 (6 bases). The CDR3 extends over 14 amino acids. In germline, CDR1 is SQVTM, CDR2 ANQGSEA. V lost 3 bases to trimming and J lost 1 base, with 11 bases between them. CDR3 loop: CSVDSVAGTDTQYF. DNA for the CDR3: TGCAGCGTTGATTCGGTAGCGGGCACAGATACGCAGTATTTT.

As DNA, the CDR3 is TGTGCCAGCAGCCCCCCGCGGAGGGCGCAGTATTTT. Amino acid sequence: CASSPPRRAQYF. The chain employs TRBV7-2 and TRBJ2-3; TRBD2 is a possible D gene (6 bases). Germline loops: CDR1 SGHTA, CDR2 FQGNSA. There are 12 residues in the CDR3. V lost 5 bases and J lost 10, with 13 bases in between.

This clone appeared a single time. The V call is TRBV3-1 (or the pseudogene TRBV3-2), the J call TRBJ2-7; the D is unclear. Germline values: CDR1 LGHDT, CDR2 YNNKEL (reference sequence). V was clipped by 4 bases and J by 2 bases, with 9 bases between them. This CDR3 comprises 13 residues. The CDR3 here is CASSPMGTYEQYF. The CDR3 DNA is TGTGCCAGCAGCCCCATGGGCACCTACGAGCAGTACTTC.